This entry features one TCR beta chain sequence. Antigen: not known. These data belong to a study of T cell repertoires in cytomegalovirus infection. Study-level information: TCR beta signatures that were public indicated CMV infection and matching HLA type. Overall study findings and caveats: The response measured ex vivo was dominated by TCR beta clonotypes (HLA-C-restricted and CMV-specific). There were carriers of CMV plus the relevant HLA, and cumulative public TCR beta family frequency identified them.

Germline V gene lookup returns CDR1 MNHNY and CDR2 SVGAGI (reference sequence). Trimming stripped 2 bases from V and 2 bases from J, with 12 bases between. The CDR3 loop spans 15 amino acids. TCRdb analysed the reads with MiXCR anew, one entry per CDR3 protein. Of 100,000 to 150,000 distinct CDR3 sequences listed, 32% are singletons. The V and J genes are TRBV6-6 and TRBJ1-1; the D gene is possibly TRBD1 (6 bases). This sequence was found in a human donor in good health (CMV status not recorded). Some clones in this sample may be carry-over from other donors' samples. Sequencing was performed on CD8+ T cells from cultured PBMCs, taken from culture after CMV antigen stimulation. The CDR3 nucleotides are TGTGCCAGCAGTTACCGGACAGAAGATAACACTGAAGCTTTCTTT. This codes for CASSYRTEDNTEAFF.